The TCR beta chain described here comes from a study of Tregs in tolerant kidney transplant recipients. General study results and limits: Findings come from small patient numbers and require larger validation. For some patients, primers changed over time, blocking nucleotide-level comparison.

Unstimulated Tregs (CD4+CD25+CD127-) and CD4+CD25- non-Tregs were sorted from PBMCs. In germline, CDR1 is SGHRS, CDR2 YFSETQ. This CDR3 is built from 11 residues. V was pared by 4 bases and J by 6 bases, with 7 bases between. Clones were read by immunoSEQ multiplex PCR, and TCRdb kept only the in-frame ones, dropping some. The table shows approximately 69,000 clones, with approximately 91% occurring only once. Of note for this clone: Its target is not known.

Material: CD4+ T cells from blood, obtained before the transplant. This chain joins TRBV5-1 and TRBJ1-2; D uncertain. The TCR originated in a human donor who received a combined kidney and bone marrow transplant. The CDR3 region has the DNA TGCGCCAGCAGCGAGAGCGATGGCTACACCTTC. Protein product: CASSESDGYTF.